This TCR beta chain was obtained from a study of Ad26.COV2.S vaccination and SARS-CoV-2 variants. Method: immunoSEQ multiplex PCR; TCRdb's copy keeps in-frame clones and lacks some. The sample holds roughly 350,000 clones, roughly 87% seen once. The sample's treatment: some 19 received Ad26.COV2.S at low or high dose, single or two shots; roughly five received placebo; per-sample allocation not given. Sampling happened 63 days after the first vaccine or placebo injection. This CDR3 has 14 residues. Per the germline V gene, CDR1 is SGHDT and CDR2 is YYEEEE. The ends lost 1 base at V and 4 bases at J; junction bases unmatched: 4.

This chain links TRBV5-6 with TRBJ2-5, with 7 bases identical to TRBD1. The source material was peripheral blood, sampled in a trial of Ad26.COV2.S vaccine versus placebo. This sequence was found in a person between 18 and 59 years old who received the Ad26.COV2.S COVID-19 vaccine or a placebo. The CDR3 is CASSLLRGRETQYF. The CDR3 nucleotides are TGTGCCAGCAGCTTGCTTAGGGGGCGAGAGACCCAGTACTTC.